A selection of T cell receptor beta chains follows, all from one sample in a study of blood T cell repertoires in COVID-19. The repertoire was sequenced with immunoSEQ multiplex PCR; TCRdb's copy has only in-frame clones and lacks some. The repertoire holds over 300,000 clones, with around nine tenths as singletons. Input material: PBMCs or T cells enriched from blood (not recorded which). These receptors came from a woman in her twenties or thirties with acute COVID-19. CDR3s leave out the opening cysteine and the closing phenylalanine or tryptophan. The D gene is left open where the match is weak.

CDR3aa	d_gene	j_gene	len	v_gene
ASSAQDRGREKLF	TRBD1	TRBJ1-4	13	TRBV9
AISDKNRRNTEAF	NA	TRBJ1-1	13	TRBV10-3
ASGLVFETEAF	NA	TRBJ1-1	11	TRBV12-5
ASSRAPQGSGNTIY	NA	TRBJ1-3	14	TRBV6-2/TRBV6-3
ASSREGGAGAEAF	NA	TRBJ1-1	13	TRBV5-4
ASSSGQNTEAF	NA	TRBJ1-1	11	TRBV7-2
ATSDARQGASEQF	TRBD1	TRBJ2-1	13	TRBV24-1
ASRDRQGGSYEQY	TRBD1	TRBJ2-7	13	TRBV6-6
ASSVTRLRDRSPEQY	TRBD1	TRBJ2-7	15	TRBV2
ASSFSDRPNTGELF	NA	TRBJ2-2	14	TRBV5-1
ASSYTSGGAYNEQF	TRBD2	TRBJ2-1	14	TRBV6-2/TRBV6-3
ASSGQIFYGYT	NA	TRBJ1-2	11	TRBV10-1
ASSLDSDNEQF	NA	TRBJ2-1	11	TRBV7-9
ASSDSGGINDEQF	TRBD2	TRBJ2-1	13	TRBV2
ASSMRTGLADEQY	TRBD1	TRBJ2-7	13	TRBV19
ASSLPRVYEQY	NA	TRBJ2-7	11	TRBV5-6
ASSLAGQVTEQF	NA	TRBJ2-1	12	TRBV19
ASSLGPGQGQPQH	NA	TRBJ1-5	13	TRBV11-2
TSSPYRGKEEKLF	NA	TRBJ1-4	13	TRBV1
ASSLGDRGKETQY	TRBD1	TRBJ2-5	13	TRBV11-1
ASSLLGANQPQH	NA	TRBJ1-5	12	TRBV7-6
AGSPGQGAYEQY	TRBD1	TRBJ2-7	12	TRBV10-2
ASSYLAGVSYNEQF	TRBD2	TRBJ2-1	14	TRBV5-1